Below, 14 T cell receptor beta chains from the same sample are listed, as sequenced in a study of response to subunit inactivated influenza vaccine. Via MiXCR, TCRdb re-called the RT-PCR reads, giving one row per CDR3 protein. The sample records more than 550,000 distinct CDR3 sequences, 11% being singletons. These data also formed part of another study, on T cells expressing NK-cell markers. That publication notes: TCR beta cDNA was made by 5'RACE template switching with UMIs.

The sequences come from PBMCs from blood, collected on the day of vaccination. The receptor source for this set is a man between 50 and 59 years old who received an inactivated influenza vaccine.

A few counts support this clonotype. The V gene is TRBV3-1, the J gene TRBJ1-2; D remains unclear. The CDR3 runs 15 residues. V lost 4 bases, J lost 3 bases, and 15 bases lay in between. Germline CDR1 and CDR2: LGHDT and YNNKEL (reference sequence). CDR3 amino acids: CASSRYAEGYYGYTF. The CDR3 DNA reads TGTGCCAGCAGCCGGTACGCTGAAGGCTACTATGGCTACACCTTC.

The table lists this clonotype with a few counts. The CDR3: CASSLVRGGMSKVEQFF. The CDR3 coding sequence is TGTGCCAGCAGCTTAGTTCGCGGCGGGATGTCTAAGGTTGAGCAGTTCTTC. V usage is TRBV7-2 and J usage is TRBJ2-1; a weak D match, TRBD2 (6 bases). Germline assignment: CDR1 SGHTA and CDR2 FQGNSA. This CDR3 is 17 amino acids long. V was shortened by 1 base and J by 9 bases, with 22 bases between the two germline ends.

This clonotype was counted a few times. The chain employs TRBV2 and TRBJ2-7, with no clear D. CDR1 is SNHLY and CDR2 is FYNNEI in the germline V gene. V was pared by 4 bases and J by 5 bases, with 15 bases between. This CDR3 has 14 residues. CDR3 DNA sequence: TGTGCCAGCAGTGGGTCACCTAGGCCCCACGAGCAGTACTTC. This sequence encodes CASSGSPRPHEQYF.

This chain uses TRBV5-1 with TRBJ2-1; a weak D match, TRBD2 (5 bases). V was cut by 1 base and J by 10 bases, with 18 bases left in between. Germline CDR1 and CDR2: SGHRS and YFSETQ. The CDR3 runs to 15 residues. This chain's CDR3 is CASSLFKVEDSEQFF. CDR3 DNA: TGCGCCAGCAGCTTGTTCAAGGTAGAGGACTCCGAGCAGTTCTTC.

The chain combines TRBV12-3 or TRBV12-4 with TRBJ1-5, with unresolved D. V dropped 6 bases and J dropped 10 bases, with 13 bases sitting between them. The CDR3 sequence is 12 residues long. CDR3 in DNA: TGTGCCAGCAGCAGCCCCCCGCGCCCCCAGCATTTT. It is translated as CASSSPPRPQHF.

This clonotype occurred a few times. The CDR3 region is CASSSFMYNEQFF. CDR3 nucleotides: TGTGCCAGCAGCTCATTTATGTACAATGAGCAGTTCTTC. The rearrangement links TRBV7-2 to TRBJ2-1; D remains ambiguous. This CDR3 has 13 amino acids. Germline CDR1 reads SGHTA; CDR2 reads FQGNSA. V dropped 4 bases and J dropped 4 bases, with 8 bases sitting between them. The variable domain in full, with the rest retrieved from reference TRBV7-2 and TRBJ2-1, is GAGVSQSPSNKVTEKGKDVELRCDPISGHTALYWYRQSLGQGLEFLIYFQGNSAPDKSGLPSDRFSAERTGGSVSTLTIQRTQQEDSAVYLCASSSFMYNEQFFGPGTRLTVL.

V is TRBV5-4 and J is TRBJ2-1; TRBD1 might be the D (6 bases). Germline values: CDR1 SGHNT, CDR2 YYREEE (reference sequence). The length of the CDR3 is 12 residues. Trimming stripped 5 bases from V and 7 bases from J, with 10 bases between. DNA of the CDR3: TGTGCCAGCAGTTGGACAGAAAATGAGCAGTTCTTC. Amino acids: CASSWTENEQFF. Variable domain in full (rest from reference TRBV5-4 and TRBJ2-1): ETGVTQSPTHLIKTRGQQVTLRCSSQSGHNTVSWYQQALGQGPQFIFQYYREEENGRGNFPPRFSGLQFPNYSSELNVNALELDDSALYLCASSWTENEQFFGPGTRLTVL.

This clonotype was picked up many times. The rearrangement uses TRBV11-2 and TRBJ2-1; possibly TRBD1 for D (5 bases). Germline assignment: CDR1 SGHAT and CDR2 FQNNGV. The CDR3 is 13 amino acids. V was cut by 7 bases and J by 8 bases, with 15 bases left in between. CDR3: CASNQIRGHEQFF. In DNA form, the CDR3 reads TGTGCCAGCAACCAAATTAGGGGCCATGAGCAGTTCTTC.

This clonotype was seen at least ten times. The rearrangement links TRBV7-9 to TRBJ1-2, with D hard to call. The CDR3 runs to 13 residues. Germline V gives CDR1 SEHNR, CDR2 FQNEAQ (reference sequence). Trimming removed 1 base from V and 3 bases from J, with 6 bases in between. CDR3 bases: TGTGCCAGCAGCTTAGGGGATTACTATGGCTACACCTTC. Protein: CASSLGDYYGYTF.

A note on this clonotype: At one boundary the junction diverges from the germline segment, which might be a read error. The chain combines TRBV28 with TRBJ2-3; 11 positions agree with TRBD1. This CDR3 is 16 amino acids long. Germline CDR1 and CDR2: MDHEN and SYDVKM. The CDR3 sequence: CARSLYRDRGTDTQYF. CDR3 nucleotide sequence: TGTGCCCGCAGTTTATACCGGGACAGGGGGACAGATACGCAGTATTTT.

This rearrangement joins TRBV11-2 to TRBJ2-1; TRBD2 aligns across 10 bases. Germline CDR1 reads SGHAT; CDR2 reads FQNNGV. This CDR3 is 14 amino acids long. V shed 6 bases, J shed 6 bases, and the junction held 5 bases outside the gene matches. CDR3 amino acids: CASRAGGLSNEQFF. CDR3 bases: TGTGCCAGCAGAGCGGGGGGGCTTAGCAATGAGCAGTTCTTC. The full variable domain, with the rest looked up from reference TRBV11-2 and TRBJ2-1, is EAGVAQSPRYKIIEKRQSVAFWCNPISGHATLYWYQQILGQGPKLLIQFQNNGVVDDSQLPKDRFSAERLKGVDSTLKIQPAKLEDSAVYLCASRAGGLSNEQFFGPGTRLTVL.

In this sample, this clonotype turned up many times. The V gene is TRBV12-3 or TRBV12-4, the J gene TRBJ2-3, with TRBD2 identical over 10 bases. The CDR3 runs to 15 residues. V shed 7 bases, J shed 2 bases, and the junction held 6 bases outside the gene matches. The DNA for the CDR3 is TGTGCCAGCACCCGTAGCGGGGGGAACACAGATACGCAGTATTTT. Translated, it gives CASTRSGGNTDTQYF.

This chain connects TRBV29-1 to TRBJ2-7; TRBD1 agrees at 7 bases. V lost 6 bases, J lost 1 base, and 6 bases stayed unmatched. Germline CDR1 is SQVTM and CDR2 is ANQGSEA. The CDR3 totals 13 residues. The DNA of the CDR3 is TGCAGCGTGAAGGACAGGCCTTCCTACGAGCAGTACTTC. Its protein is CSVKDRPSYEQYF.

This clonotype was found many times. The rearrangement links TRBV7-2 to TRBJ2-3, with D perhaps matching TRBD1 (6 bases). The CDR3 totals 15 residues. V was clipped by 0 bases and J by 2 bases, with 9 bases between them. Looked up from germline, CDR1 is SGHTA and CDR2 is FQGNSA. CDR3 nucleotide sequence: TGTGCCAGCAGCTTAGCAGGGACACACACAGATACGCAGTATTTT. Translated, it gives CASSLAGTHTDTQYF.